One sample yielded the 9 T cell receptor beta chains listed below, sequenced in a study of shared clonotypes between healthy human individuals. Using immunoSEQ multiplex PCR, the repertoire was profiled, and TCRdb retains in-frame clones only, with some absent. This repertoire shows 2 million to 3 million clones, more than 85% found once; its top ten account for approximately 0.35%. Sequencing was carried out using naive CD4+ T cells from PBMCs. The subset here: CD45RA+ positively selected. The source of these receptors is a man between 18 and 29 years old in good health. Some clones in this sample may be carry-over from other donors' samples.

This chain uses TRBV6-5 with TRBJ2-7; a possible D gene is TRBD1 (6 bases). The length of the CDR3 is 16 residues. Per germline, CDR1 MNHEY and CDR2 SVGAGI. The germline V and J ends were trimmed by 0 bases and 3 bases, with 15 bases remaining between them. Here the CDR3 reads CASSYSTGLRDYEQYF. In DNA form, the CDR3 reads TGTGCCAGCAGTTACTCGACAGGTCTTCGCGACTACGAGCAGTACTTC.

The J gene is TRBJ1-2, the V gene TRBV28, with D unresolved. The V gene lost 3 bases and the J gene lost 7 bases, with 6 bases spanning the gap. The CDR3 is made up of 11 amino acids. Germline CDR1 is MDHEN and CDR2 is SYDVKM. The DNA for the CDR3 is TGTGCCAGCAGTTTCATGGGTGGCTACACCTTC. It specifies CASSFMGGYTF.

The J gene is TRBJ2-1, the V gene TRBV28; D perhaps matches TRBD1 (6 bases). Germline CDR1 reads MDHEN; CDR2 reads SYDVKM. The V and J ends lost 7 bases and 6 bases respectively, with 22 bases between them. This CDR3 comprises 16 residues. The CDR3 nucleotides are TGTGCCAGCAACCCCGCCGGGGCAGGGGATGGCAATGAGCAGTTCTTC. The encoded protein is CASNPAGAGDGNEQFF.

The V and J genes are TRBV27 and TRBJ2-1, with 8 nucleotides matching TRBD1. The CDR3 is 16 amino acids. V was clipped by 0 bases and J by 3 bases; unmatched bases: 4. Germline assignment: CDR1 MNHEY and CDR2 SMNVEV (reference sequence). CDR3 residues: CASSLSRDRSYNEQFF. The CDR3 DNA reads TGTGCCAGCAGTTTATCCCGGGACAGGAGCTACAATGAGCAGTTCTTC.

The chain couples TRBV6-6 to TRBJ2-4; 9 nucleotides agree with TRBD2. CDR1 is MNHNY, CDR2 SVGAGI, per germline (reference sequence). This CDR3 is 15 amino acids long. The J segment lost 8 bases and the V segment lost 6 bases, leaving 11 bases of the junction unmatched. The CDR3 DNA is TGTGCCAGCAGAACTGGGACTAGCAGGTCGGACATTCAGTACTTC. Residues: CASRTGTSRSDIQYF.

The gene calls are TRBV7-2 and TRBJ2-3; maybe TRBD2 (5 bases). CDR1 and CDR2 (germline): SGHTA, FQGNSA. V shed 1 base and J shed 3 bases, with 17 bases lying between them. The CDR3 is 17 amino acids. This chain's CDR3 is CASSLDRGRRRTDTQYF. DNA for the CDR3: TGTGCCAGCAGCTTAGATCGCGGGCGGAGGCGAACAGATACGCAGTATTTT.

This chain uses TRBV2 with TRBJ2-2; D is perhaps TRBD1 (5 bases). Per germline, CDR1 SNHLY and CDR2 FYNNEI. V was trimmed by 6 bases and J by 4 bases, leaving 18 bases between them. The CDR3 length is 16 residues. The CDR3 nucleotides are TGTGCCAGCAGCGGGCTCCAGGGTGTCGGCACCGGGGAGCTGTTTTTT. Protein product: CASSGLQGVGTGELFF.

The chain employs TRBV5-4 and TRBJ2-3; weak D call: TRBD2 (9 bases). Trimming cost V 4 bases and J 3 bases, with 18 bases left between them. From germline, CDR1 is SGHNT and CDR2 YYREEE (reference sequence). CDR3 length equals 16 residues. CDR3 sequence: CASSRRGREGTDTQYF. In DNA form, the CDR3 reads TGTGCCAGCAGCCGCAGGGGGCGGGAGGGGACAGATACGCAGTATTTT.

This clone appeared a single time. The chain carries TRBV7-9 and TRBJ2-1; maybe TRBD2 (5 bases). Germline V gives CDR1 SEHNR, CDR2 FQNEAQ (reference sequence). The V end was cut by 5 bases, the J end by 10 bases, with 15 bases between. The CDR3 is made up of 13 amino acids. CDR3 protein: CASSPPEGWEQFF. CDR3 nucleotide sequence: TGTGCCAGCAGCCCCCCCGAGGGTTGGGAGCAGTTCTTC. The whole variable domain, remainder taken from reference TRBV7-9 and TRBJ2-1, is DTGVSQNPRHKITKRGQNVTFRCDPISEHNRLYWYRQTLGQGPEFLTYFQNEAQLEKSRLLSDRFSAERPKGSFSTLEIQRTEQGDSAMYLCASSPPEGWEQFFGPGTRLTVL.